What follows is one TCR beta chain and its context. CFSE-labeled responder cells (approximately 200,000) were plated with approximately 200,000 irradiated, violet-dye-labeled stimulator cells. This CDR3 comprises 13 residues. Germline V gene data show CDR1 as MNHGY and CDR2 as SVAAGI. V lost 6 bases to trimming and J lost 1 base, with 7 bases between them. The data stem from a study of graft-versus-host responses after intestinal transplantation. Assay: immunoSEQ multiplex PCR; the TCRdb copy retains only in-frame clones and omits some. In the table there are about 17,000 clones, about two fifths of which are singletons.

The chain links TRBV6-9 to TRBJ2-1; unclear D gene. Sequenced material: alloreactive CD8+ T cells from a mixed lymphocyte reaction culture, taken before intestinal transplant. Subset here: CFSE-low proliferating T cells sorted from roughly six-day pre-transplant mixed lymphocyte reaction (GvH or HvG direction). The sequence was obtained from a human patient who received an intestinal transplant. The CDR3 DNA reads TGTGCCAGCAGCATGAAATCCTACAATGAGCAGTTCTTC. Protein product: CASSMKSYNEQFF.